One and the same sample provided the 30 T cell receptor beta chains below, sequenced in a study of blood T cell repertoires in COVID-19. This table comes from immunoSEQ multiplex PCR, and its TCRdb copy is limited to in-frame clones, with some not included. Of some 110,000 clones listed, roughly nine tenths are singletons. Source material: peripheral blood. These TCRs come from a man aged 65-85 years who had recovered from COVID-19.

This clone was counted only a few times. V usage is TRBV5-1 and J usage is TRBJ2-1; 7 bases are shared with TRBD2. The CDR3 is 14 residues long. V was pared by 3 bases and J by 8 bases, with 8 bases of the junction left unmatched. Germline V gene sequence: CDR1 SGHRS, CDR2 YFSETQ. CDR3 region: CASSSTPGGHEQFF. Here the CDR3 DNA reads TGCGCCAGCAGCTCCACGCCGGGGGGTCATGAGCAGTTCTTC.

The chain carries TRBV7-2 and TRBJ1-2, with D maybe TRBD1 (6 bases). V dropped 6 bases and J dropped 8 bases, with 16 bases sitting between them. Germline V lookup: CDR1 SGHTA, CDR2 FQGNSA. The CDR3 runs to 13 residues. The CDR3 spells CASSFSAQGGYTF. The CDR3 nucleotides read TGTGCCAGCAGTTTCTCCGCGCAGGGGGGCTACACCTTC.

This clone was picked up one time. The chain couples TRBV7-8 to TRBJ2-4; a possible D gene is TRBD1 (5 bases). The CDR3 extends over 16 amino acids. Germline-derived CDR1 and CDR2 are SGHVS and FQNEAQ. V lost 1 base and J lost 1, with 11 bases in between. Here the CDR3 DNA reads TGTGCCAGCAGCTTAGAATCAGGGAAGGCCAAAAACATTCAGTACTTC. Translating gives CASSLESGKAKNIQYF.

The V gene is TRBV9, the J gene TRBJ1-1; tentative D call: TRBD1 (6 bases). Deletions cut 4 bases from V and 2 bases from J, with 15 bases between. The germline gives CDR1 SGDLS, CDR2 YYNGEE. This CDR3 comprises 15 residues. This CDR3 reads CASSPPQGHNTEAFF. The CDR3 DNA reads TGTGCCAGCAGCCCGCCACAGGGACACAACACTGAAGCTTTCTTT. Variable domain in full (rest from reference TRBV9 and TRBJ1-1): DSGVTQTPKHLITATGQRVTLRCSPRSGDLSVYWYQQSLDQGLQFLIQYYNGEERAKGNILERFSAQQFPDLHSELNLSSLELGDSALYFCASSPPQGHNTEAFFGQGTRLTVV.

In DNA, the CDR3 is TGTGCCAGCAGCTTGGTCTCGGCCACAGACACAGATACGCAGTATTTT. This encodes CASSLVSATDTDTQYF. The chain is built from TRBV5-4 and TRBJ2-3; D call uncertain. This CDR3 spans 16 amino acids. V was trimmed by 0 bases and J by 2 bases, leaving 13 bases between them. CDR1 is SGHNT, CDR2 YYREEE, per germline (reference sequence).

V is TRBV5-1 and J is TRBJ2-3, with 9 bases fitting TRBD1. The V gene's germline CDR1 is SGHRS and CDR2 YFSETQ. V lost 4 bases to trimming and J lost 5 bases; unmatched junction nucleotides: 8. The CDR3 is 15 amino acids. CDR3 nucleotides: TGCGCCAGCAGCCTAGGGACAGGGAGAATAGATACGCAGTATTTT. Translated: CASSLGTGRIDTQYF.

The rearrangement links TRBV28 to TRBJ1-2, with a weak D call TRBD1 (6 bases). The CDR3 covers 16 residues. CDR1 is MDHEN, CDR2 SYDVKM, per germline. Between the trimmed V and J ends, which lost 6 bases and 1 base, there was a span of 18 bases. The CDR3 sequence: CASSLPWTEFNYGYTF. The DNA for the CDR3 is TGTGCCAGCAGCCTCCCGTGGACAGAGTTTAACTATGGCTACACCTTC.

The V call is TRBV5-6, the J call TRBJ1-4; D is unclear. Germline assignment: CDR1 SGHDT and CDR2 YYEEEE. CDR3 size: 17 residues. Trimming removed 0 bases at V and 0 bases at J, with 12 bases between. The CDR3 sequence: CASSLGVSFATNEKLFF. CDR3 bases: TGTGCCAGCAGCTTGGGCGTGAGCTTTGCAACTAATGAAAAACTGTTTTTT.

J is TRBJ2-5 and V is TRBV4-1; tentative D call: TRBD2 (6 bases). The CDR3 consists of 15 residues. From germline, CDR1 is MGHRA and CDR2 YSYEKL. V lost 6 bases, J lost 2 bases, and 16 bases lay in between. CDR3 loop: CASSPSRRGQETQYF. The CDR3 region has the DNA TGCGCCAGCAGTCCAAGTCGTCGGGGGCAAGAGACCCAGTACTTC.

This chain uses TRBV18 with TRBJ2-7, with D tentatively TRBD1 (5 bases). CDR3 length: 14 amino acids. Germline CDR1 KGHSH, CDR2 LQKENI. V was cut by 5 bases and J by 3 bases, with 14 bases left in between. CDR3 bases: TGTGCCAGCTCATCCCCCCTGACAGTCTACGAGCAGTACTTC. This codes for CASSSPLTVYEQYF.

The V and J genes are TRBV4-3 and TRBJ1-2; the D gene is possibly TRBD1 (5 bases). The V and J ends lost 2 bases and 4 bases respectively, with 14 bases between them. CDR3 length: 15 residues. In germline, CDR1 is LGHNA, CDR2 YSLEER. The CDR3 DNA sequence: TGCGCCAGCAGCCAACGGGAGGGGTGGGCCTATGGCTACACCTTC. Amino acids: CASSQREGWAYGYTF.

In nucleotides, the CDR3 is TGTGCCAGCAGCCAAATAGACAGGGACTATGGCTACACCTTC. Translated, it gives CASSQIDRDYGYTF. The chain has TRBV3-1 (or the pseudogene TRBV3-2) and TRBJ1-2; 7 bases align to TRBD1. V lost 2 bases to trimming and J lost 3 bases; unmatched junction nucleotides: 3. Germline V CDR1 and CDR2: LGHDT, YNNKEL (reference sequence). This CDR3 is built from 14 residues.

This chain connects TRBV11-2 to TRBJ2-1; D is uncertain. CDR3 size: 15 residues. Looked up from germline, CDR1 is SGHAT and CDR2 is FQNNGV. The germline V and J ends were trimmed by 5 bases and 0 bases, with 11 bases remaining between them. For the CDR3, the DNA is TGTGCCAGCAGCCCGGTACTAAGCTCCTACAATGAGCAGTTCTTC. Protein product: CASSPVLSSYNEQFF.

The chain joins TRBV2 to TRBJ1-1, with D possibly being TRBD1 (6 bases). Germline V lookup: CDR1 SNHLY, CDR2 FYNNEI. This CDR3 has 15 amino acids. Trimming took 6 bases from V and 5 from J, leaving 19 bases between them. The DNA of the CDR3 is TGTGCCAGCAGCCAAGGGGGGGCAGGGAGGACTGAAGCTTTCTTT. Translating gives CASSQGGAGRTEAFF.

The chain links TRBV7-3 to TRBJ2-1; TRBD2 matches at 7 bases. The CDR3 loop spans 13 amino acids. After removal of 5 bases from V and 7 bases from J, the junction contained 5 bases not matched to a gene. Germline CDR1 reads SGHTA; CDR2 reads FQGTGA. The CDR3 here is CASSPRSGNEQFF. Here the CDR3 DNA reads TGTGCCAGCAGCCCTCGTAGCGGGAATGAGCAGTTCTTC.

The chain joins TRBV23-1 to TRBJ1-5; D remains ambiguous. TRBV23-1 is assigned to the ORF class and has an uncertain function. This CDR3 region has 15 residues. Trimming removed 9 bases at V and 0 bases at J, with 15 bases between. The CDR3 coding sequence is TGCGCCAGGAATAAAGCCCGCTATAGCAATCAGCCCCAGCATTTT. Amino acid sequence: CARNKARYSNQPQHF.

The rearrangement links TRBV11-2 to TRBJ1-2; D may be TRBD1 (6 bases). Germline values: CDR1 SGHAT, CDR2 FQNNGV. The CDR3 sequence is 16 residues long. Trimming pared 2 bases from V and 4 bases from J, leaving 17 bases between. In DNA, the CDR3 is TGTGCCAGCAGCTTACCTCCCGCCCAGGGGTTCTATGGCTACACCTTC. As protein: CASSLPPAQGFYGYTF.

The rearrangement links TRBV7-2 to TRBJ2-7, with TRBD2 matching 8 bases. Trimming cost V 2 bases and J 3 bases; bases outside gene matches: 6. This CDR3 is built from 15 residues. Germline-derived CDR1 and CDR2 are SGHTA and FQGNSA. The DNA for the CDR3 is TGTGCCAGCAGCTTACTCACGAGCGGGGGCTACGAGCAGTACTTC. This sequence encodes CASSLLTSGGYEQYF.

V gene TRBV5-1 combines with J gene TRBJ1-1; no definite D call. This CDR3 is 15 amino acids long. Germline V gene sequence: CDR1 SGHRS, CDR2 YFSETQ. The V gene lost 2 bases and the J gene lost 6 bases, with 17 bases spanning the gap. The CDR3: CASSLVRVPEAEAFF. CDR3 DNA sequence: TGCGCCAGCAGCTTAGTCCGGGTCCCGGAGGCTGAAGCTTTCTTT.

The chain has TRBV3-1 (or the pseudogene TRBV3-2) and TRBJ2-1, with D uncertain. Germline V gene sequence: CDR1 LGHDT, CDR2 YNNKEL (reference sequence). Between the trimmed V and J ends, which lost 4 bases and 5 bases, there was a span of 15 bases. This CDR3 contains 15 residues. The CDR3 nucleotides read TGTGCCAGCAGCCTCCGGAGAGCTCTCAACAATGAGCAGTTCTTC. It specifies CASSLRRALNNEQFF.

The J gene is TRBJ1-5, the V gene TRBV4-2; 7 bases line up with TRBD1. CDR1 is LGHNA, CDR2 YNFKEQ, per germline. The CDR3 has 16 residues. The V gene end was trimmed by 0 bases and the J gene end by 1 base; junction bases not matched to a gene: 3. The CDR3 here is CASSQETGISNQPQHF. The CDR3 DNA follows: TGTGCCAGCAGCCAAGAGACAGGGATCAGCAATCAGCCCCAGCATTTT.

This CDR3 is CASSLLAGAFEQYF. CDR3 nucleotides: TGTGCCAGCAGTTTATTAGCGGGTGCCTTCGAGCAGTACTTC. The chain is built from TRBV27 and TRBJ2-7; 7 nucleotides agree with TRBD2. Germline V gives CDR1 MNHEY, CDR2 SMNVEV (reference sequence). V lost 1 base to trimming and J lost 6 bases; unmatched junction nucleotides: 6. This CDR3 has 14 amino acids.

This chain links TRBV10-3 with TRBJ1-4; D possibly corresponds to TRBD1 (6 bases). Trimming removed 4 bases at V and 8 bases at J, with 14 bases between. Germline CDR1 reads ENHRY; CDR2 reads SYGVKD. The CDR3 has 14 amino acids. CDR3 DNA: TGTGCCATCAGTGGGGAGGGGGGCGAGGAAAAACTGTTTTTT. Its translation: CAISGEGGEEKLFF.

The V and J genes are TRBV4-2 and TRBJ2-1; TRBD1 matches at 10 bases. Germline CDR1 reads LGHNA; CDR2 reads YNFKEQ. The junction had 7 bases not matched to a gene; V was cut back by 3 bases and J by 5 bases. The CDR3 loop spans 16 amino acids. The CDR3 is CASSQDGTGDNNEQFF. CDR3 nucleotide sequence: TGTGCCAGCAGCCAGGACGGGACAGGGGACAACAATGAGCAGTTCTTC.

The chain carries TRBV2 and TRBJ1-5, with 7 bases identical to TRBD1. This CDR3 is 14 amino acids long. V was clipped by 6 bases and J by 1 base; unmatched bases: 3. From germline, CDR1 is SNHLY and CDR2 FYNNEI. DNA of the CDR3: TGTGCCAGCAGCCGGACAGGAAGCAATCAGCCCCAGCATTTT. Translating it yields CASSRTGSNQPQHF.

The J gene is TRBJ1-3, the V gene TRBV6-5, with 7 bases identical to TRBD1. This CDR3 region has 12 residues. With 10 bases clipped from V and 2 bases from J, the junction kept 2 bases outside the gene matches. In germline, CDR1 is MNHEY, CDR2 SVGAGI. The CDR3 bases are TGTGCCACCGGGACAGCTGGAAACACCATATATTTT. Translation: CATGTAGNTIYF.

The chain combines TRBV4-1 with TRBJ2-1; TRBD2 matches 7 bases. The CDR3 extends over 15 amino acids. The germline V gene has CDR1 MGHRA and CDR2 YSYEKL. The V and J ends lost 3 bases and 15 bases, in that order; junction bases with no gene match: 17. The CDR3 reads CASSQDSRLAQRGFF. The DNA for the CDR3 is TGCGCCAGCAGCCAGGATTCCAGACTAGCTCAGAGGGGGTTCTTC.

CDR3 region: CASSSTLGDYGYTF. The CDR3 DNA is TGTGCCAGCAGCTCGACACTGGGAGACTATGGCTACACCTTC. V usage is TRBV5-4 and J usage is TRBJ1-2; no clear D gene. The germline V gene encodes CDR1 SGHNT and CDR2 YYREEE (reference sequence). V was clipped by 3 bases and J by 3 bases, with 12 bases between them. The CDR3 runs 14 residues.

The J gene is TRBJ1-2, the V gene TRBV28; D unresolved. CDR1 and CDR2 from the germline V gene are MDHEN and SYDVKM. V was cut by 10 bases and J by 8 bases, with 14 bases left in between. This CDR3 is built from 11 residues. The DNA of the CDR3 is TGTGCCATCAATGCGTTGGTGGGCTACACCTTC. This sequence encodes CAINALVGYTF.

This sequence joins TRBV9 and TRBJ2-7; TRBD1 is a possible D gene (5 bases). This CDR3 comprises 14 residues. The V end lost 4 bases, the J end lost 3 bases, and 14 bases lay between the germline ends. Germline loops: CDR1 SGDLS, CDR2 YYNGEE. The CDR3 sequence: CASSPTTDNYEQYF. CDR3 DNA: TGTGCCAGCAGCCCGACGACAGACAACTACGAGCAGTACTTC.